These 25 T cell receptor beta chains share one sample of origin, sequenced in a study of pediatric ulcerative colitis. Using immunoSEQ multiplex PCR, the repertoire was profiled, and TCRdb retains in-frame clones only, with some absent. The table includes roughly 64,000 clones, about 86% detected once. Sequencing used blood. Every receptor here comes from a boy younger than 18 with severe ulcerative colitis.

The rearrangement links TRBV18 to TRBJ1-1, with D possibly matching TRBD1 (5 bases). The V end was cut by 5 bases, the J end by 3 bases, with 13 bases between. CDR1 and CDR2 (germline): KGHSH, LQKENI. This CDR3 spans 14 amino acids. The CDR3: CASSFQGRDTEAFF. CDR3 nucleotides: TGTGCCAGCTCATTCCAGGGAAGGGACACTGAAGCTTTCTTT.

This chain connects TRBV2 to TRBJ1-1; D not certain. The CDR3 loop spans 13 amino acids. V was trimmed by 1 base and J by 1 base, leaving 4 bases between them. CDR1 is SNHLY, CDR2 FYNNEI, per germline. This CDR3 reads CASSEEKNTEAFF. CDR3 in DNA: TGTGCCAGCAGTGAAGAGAAGAACACTGAAGCTTTCTTT.

This chain uses TRBV6-1 with TRBJ2-7; no definite D call. The CDR3 has 15 amino acids. Germline V gene sequence: CDR1 MNHNS, CDR2 SASEGT. V lost 1 base and J 3 bases, leaving 13 bases between the germline ends. CDR3 protein: CASSEGGRSGYEQYF. Here the CDR3 DNA reads TGTGCCAGCAGTGAAGGGGGAAGGAGTGGCTACGAGCAGTACTTC.

The chain links TRBV7-2 to TRBJ2-1, with D hard to call. This CDR3 contains 13 residues. Between the trimmed V and J ends, which lost 5 bases and 5 bases, there was a span of 10 bases. The germline V gene has CDR1 SGHTA and CDR2 FQGNSA. CDR3: CASSLGLNNEQFF. The CDR3 coding sequence is TGTGCCAGCAGCCTCGGCCTAAACAATGAGCAGTTCTTC.

The chain uses TRBV11-2 and TRBJ1-1; D ambiguous. Trimming took 1 base from V and 2 from J, leaving 11 bases between them. This CDR3 spans 15 amino acids. Looked up from germline, CDR1 is SGHAT and CDR2 is FQNNGV. The CDR3 reads CASSLVYRNNTEAFF. The CDR3 DNA reads as TGTGCCAGCAGCTTAGTATACAGAAATAACACTGAAGCTTTCTTT.

The chain is built from TRBV6-1 and TRBJ2-1, with 10 bases lining up with TRBD2. V dropped 10 bases and J dropped 4; count of bases not matched to a gene: 10. There are 15 residues in the CDR3. CDR1 and CDR2 (germline): MNHNS, SASEGT. The chain's CDR3 is CATTRTSGIYNEQFF. CDR3 nucleotide sequence: TGTGCCACTACCCGAACTAGCGGGATTTACAATGAGCAGTTCTTC.

This clone is a singleton in its sample. The chain links TRBV27 to TRBJ2-7; 10 bases are a match to TRBD1. There are 13 residues in the CDR3. Trimming at V came to 6 bases and at J to 4 bases, leaving 3 bases not matched to a gene. CDR1 is MNHEY and CDR2 is SMNVEV in the germline V gene (reference sequence). This chain's CDR3 is CASRDRGMYEQYF. The CDR3 bases are TGTGCCAGCAGGGACAGGGGGATGTACGAGCAGTACTTC.

The genes are TRBV11-2 and TRBJ2-1; 7 bases match TRBD2. CDR3 size: 16 residues. Per germline, CDR1 SGHAT and CDR2 FQNNGV. The trim removed 5 bases at V and 3 bases at J, leaving 10 bases unmatched. The CDR3 DNA follows: TGTGCCAGCAGCCCGAATCTAGCGGTGAGCTACAATGAGCAGTTCTTC. It is translated as CASSPNLAVSYNEQFF.

V usage is TRBV7-2 and J usage is TRBJ2-1; D gene uncertain. CDR1 SGHTA and CDR2 FQGNSA come from the germline V gene. This CDR3 contains 13 residues. V was clipped by 1 base and J by 4 bases, with 5 bases between them. The CDR3 DNA follows: TGTGCCAGCAGCTTAGGATTATACAATGAGCAGTTCTTC. It translates to CASSLGLYNEQFF.

V is TRBV13 and J is TRBJ2-7, with 11 nucleotides matching TRBD2. The trim removed 5 bases at V and 3 bases at J, leaving 9 bases unmatched. Looked up from germline, CDR1 is PRHDT and CDR2 is FYEKMQ (reference sequence). CDR3 size: 16 residues. The CDR3 protein is CASSEAGTSGVYEQYF. As DNA, the CDR3 is TGTGCCAGCAGCGAGGCCGGGACTAGCGGAGTCTACGAGCAGTACTTC.

V usage is TRBV7-6 and J usage is TRBJ2-7; D may match TRBD1 or TRBD2 (5 bases each). Trimming removed 1 base at V and 7 bases at J, with 17 bases between. In germline, CDR1 is SGHVS, CDR2 FNYEAQ. The length of the CDR3 is 15 residues. The chain's CDR3 is CASSLVGASLEEQYF. CDR3 DNA sequence: TGTGCCAGCAGCTTAGTTGGGGCTAGCCTGGAGGAGCAGTACTTC.

This clone was seen a single time. The V gene is TRBV15, the J gene TRBJ2-3; perhaps D is TRBD1 or TRBD2 (7 bases each). V was cut by 1 base and J by 3 bases, with 11 bases left in between. The germline gives CDR1 LNHNV, CDR2 YYDKDF (reference sequence). The CDR3 runs 15 residues. CDR3 protein: CATSRAGGGTDTQYF. CDR3 bases: TGTGCCACCAGCAGAGCAGGGGGGGGAACAGATACGCAGTATTTT.

Only one count was recorded for this clone. V and J are TRBV29-1 and TRBJ2-7; 7 positions match TRBD2. V was pared by 3 bases and J by 5 bases, with 7 bases of the junction left unmatched. The CDR3 spans 13 residues. Germline V gene data show CDR1 as SQVTM and CDR2 as ANQGSEA. CDR3 sequence: CSVDGLGNDEQYF. The CDR3 nucleotides are TGCAGCGTTGATGGACTAGGGAACGACGAGCAGTACTTC.

The CDR3 is CASSPSGSTDTQYF. The CDR3 region has the DNA TGTGCCAGCAGCCCTAGCGGGAGCACAGATACGCAGTATTTT. This chain joins TRBV7-3 and TRBJ2-3, with 8 bases matching TRBD2. The CDR3 spans 14 residues. The ends lost 5 bases at V and 0 bases at J; junction bases unmatched: 1. Germline V gene lookup returns CDR1 SGHTA and CDR2 FQGTGA.

The V call is TRBV7-9, the J call TRBJ2-5; D gene uncertain. The V and J ends lost 5 bases and 3 bases respectively, with 10 bases between them. The CDR3 runs to 13 residues. Germline CDR1 SEHNR, CDR2 FQNEAQ (reference sequence). The CDR3 sequence is CASSRYREETQYF. CDR3 bases: TGTGCCAGCAGCCGCTATAGGGAAGAGACCCAGTACTTC.

This chain joins TRBV5-4 and TRBJ2-4; TRBD1 aligns across 9 bases. Germline-derived CDR1 and CDR2 are SGHNT and YYREEE (reference sequence). CDR3 size: 18 residues. Trimming at V came to 4 bases and at J to 3 bases, leaving 14 bases not matched to a gene. The CDR3 reads CASSPGQGIVLDKNIQYF. The CDR3 DNA reads TGTGCCAGCAGCCCTGGACAGGGGATCGTTTTGGACAAAAACATTCAGTACTTC.

The CDR3 region is CASSYLSGIRETQYF. As DNA, the CDR3 is TGTGCCAGCAGTTATCTTAGCGGGATTAGAGAGACCCAGTACTTC. V and J are TRBV6-5 and TRBJ2-5, with TRBD2 matching over 8 bases. This CDR3 is 15 amino acids long. Germline values: CDR1 MNHEY, CDR2 SVGAGI. The J segment lost 4 bases and the V segment lost 3 bases, leaving 7 bases of the junction unmatched.

The chain uses TRBV10-3 and TRBJ2-1; D ambiguous. The ends were cut back, 4 bases at V and 4 bases at J, with 8 bases in the middle. CDR3 length equals 13 residues. Germline CDR1 ENHRY, CDR2 SYGVKD. CDR3 coding DNA: TGTGCCATCAGTGGTTTCCAGTACAATGAGCAGTTCTTC. It is translated as CAISGFQYNEQFF.

This clone was seen only a few times. This chain connects TRBV2 to TRBJ1-2; D unresolved. CDR1 SNHLY and CDR2 FYNNEI come from the germline V gene. This CDR3 is 14 amino acids long. With 2 bases removed from V and 8 bases from J, the gap between germline ends came to 15 bases. The CDR3 nucleotides read TGTGCCAGCAGTGAATCCCCAGGCTTTTCGGGCTACACCTTC. Its protein product is CASSESPGFSGYTF.

This clone was seen only once. This chain connects TRBV2 to TRBJ2-2; TRBD2 aligns across 9 bases. Germline V gene data show CDR1 as SNHLY and CDR2 as FYNNEI. Germline trimming cut 8 bases from V and 1 base from J; bases unmatched to any gene: 5. CDR3 length equals 15 residues. The CDR3 spells CASRAGGRNTGELFF. The CDR3 DNA sequence: TGTGCCAGCCGAGCGGGAGGCCGGAACACCGGGGAGCTGTTTTTT.

This chain links TRBV6-1 with TRBJ1-1; D unclear. The CDR3 totals 15 residues. CDR1 MNHNS and CDR2 SASEGT come from the germline V gene. Trimming left V 4 bases short and J 0 bases short, with 12 bases between. DNA of the CDR3: TGTGCCAGCAGTGCACAGATTGCGGTGAACACTGAAGCTTTCTTT. This codes for CASSAQIAVNTEAFF.

V and J are TRBV7-2 and TRBJ2-2; no definite D call. Germline CDR1 reads SGHTA; CDR2 reads FQGNSA. V lost 5 bases and J 6 bases, leaving 16 bases between the germline ends. The CDR3 contains 15 residues. CDR3: CASSPLDSWPGELFF. The CDR3 nucleotides read TGTGCCAGCAGCCCCCTCGACTCGTGGCCCGGGGAGCTGTTTTTT.

Only one count was recorded for this clone. This chain links TRBV27 with TRBJ2-1; 7 bases map to TRBD2. The CDR3 contains 15 residues. V shed 5 bases, J shed 5 bases, and the junction held 9 bases outside the gene matches. Germline V gene data show CDR1 as MNHEY and CDR2 as SMNVEV (reference sequence). CDR3 in DNA: TGTGCCAGCAGTGGTAGAGGACTAGATGACAATGAGCAGTTCTTC. This encodes CASSGRGLDDNEQFF.

The rearrangement joins TRBV5-1 to TRBJ2-1; the D gene is possibly TRBD2 (6 bases). From germline, CDR1 is SGHRS and CDR2 YFSETQ. The germline V and J ends were trimmed by 4 bases and 0 bases, with 14 bases remaining between them. The CDR3 is 16 amino acids. CDR3 DNA: TGCGCCAGCAGCAACTCGGGACTTCCCTCCTACAATGAGCAGTTCTTC. Amino acid sequence: CASSNSGLPSYNEQFF.

This clone has just one count. This rearrangement joins TRBV18 to TRBJ2-7; D uncertain. V was trimmed by 0 bases and J by 5 bases, leaving 14 bases between them. Germline-derived CDR1 and CDR2 are KGHSH and LQKENI. The CDR3 is made up of 15 amino acids. The CDR3 reads CASSPPGAPADEQYF. For the CDR3, the DNA is TGTGCCAGCTCACCACCGGGCGCCCCCGCCGACGAGCAGTACTTC.